The 6 T cell receptor beta chains below all came from one sample that was sequenced in a study of read filtering for tumor transcriptome and immune sequencing. The library was built from around 0.4 ug RNA with molecular barcoded adaptors for alpha/delta and beta/gamma chains. TCRdb reprocessed the reads via MiXCR and lists one record per CDR3 protein. The table has 40,000 or so distinct CDR3 sequences, roughly an eighth seen once. Sequenced material: a population of CD138-negative cells sorted from bone marrow. Source of these receptors: a donor at least 40 years old with multiple myeloma.

This rearrangement joins TRBV3-1 to TRBJ2-3; TRBD2 matches 9 bases. The trim removed 0 bases at V and 2 bases at J, leaving 6 bases unmatched. Germline V gene data show CDR1 as LGHDT and CDR2 as YNNKEL (reference sequence). The CDR3 consists of 17 residues. The CDR3 reads CASSQETTSGFTDTQYF. CDR3 DNA: TGTGCCAGCAGCCAAGAAACGACTAGCGGCTTCACAGATACGCAGTATTTT.

This clonotype was counted between two and nine times. The V call is TRBV5-1, the J call TRBJ1-1; 8 nucleotides agree with TRBD1. CDR1 and CDR2 from the germline V gene are SGHRS and YFSETQ. V lost 5 bases, J lost 11 bases, and 8 bases stayed unmatched. CDR3 length: 12 amino acids. This CDR3 reads CASRRETGAAFF. The CDR3 nucleotides are TGCGCCAGCAGACGGGAGACAGGGGCGGCTTTCTTT.

This clonotype was counted many times. This rearrangement joins TRBV20-1 to TRBJ1-5; unclear D gene. CDR3 size: 13 residues. Germline assignment: CDR1 DFQATT and CDR2 SNEGSKA (reference sequence). Trimming pared 1 base from V and 7 bases from J, leaving 11 bases between. As DNA, the CDR3 is TGCAGTGCTAGAGCTACGCGAGGCCAGCCCCAGCATTTT. Its translation: CSARATRGQPQHF.

This clonotype has just a few counts. The junction departs from the called germline gene at one end, perhaps through a read error. The CDR3: CASSRINEQSF. The CDR3 coding sequence is TGTGCCAGCAGCAGAATCAATGAGCAGTCCTTC. The V call is TRBV7-2, the J call TRBJ2-1; D not resolved. Per germline, CDR1 SGHTA and CDR2 FQGNSA. The CDR3 is made up of 11 amino acids.

This clonotype was observed once. This rearrangement joins TRBV28 to TRBJ2-7; the match to TRBD1 covers 11 bases. J was trimmed by 9 bases and V by 4 bases; bases with no gene match: 11. Germline CDR1 and CDR2: MDHEN and SYDVKM. The CDR3 length is 15 residues. This CDR3 reads CASSSPGQGDHGQYF. The DNA of the CDR3 is TGTGCCAGCAGTTCCCCGGGACAGGGGGACCACGGGCAGTACTTC.

This clonotype was counted between two and nine times. This chain uses TRBV20-1 with TRBJ2-7; D remains ambiguous. Germline CDR1 is DFQATT and CDR2 is SNEGSKA (reference sequence). This CDR3 is built from 11 residues. The V end was cut by 7 bases, the J end by 3 bases, with 10 bases between. CDR3: CSVSFGYEQYF. The CDR3 nucleotides read TGCAGTGTTTCCTTTGGCTACGAGCAGTACTTC.